One sample yielded the 23 T cell receptor beta chains listed below, sequenced in a study of beta chain features in type 1 diabetes. Broader study findings: Type 1 diabetes patients had TCRB CDR3s that were shorter (moderately but significantly so) in all four CD4+ subsets.

For these TCRs, the target antigens are not known. cDNA synthesis used the whole RNA isolate, giving expressed TCRB sequences. Libraries were prepared by immunoSEQ multiplex PCR; TCRdb keeps only in-frame clonotypes and omits some of them. This sample has roughly 250,000 clones, with roughly 21% found just once. Specimen: naive CD4+ T cells from blood. The receptors originated from a woman aged 40 to 55 with type 1 diabetes.

The chain links TRBV5-4 to TRBJ1-2, with 7 bases lining up with TRBD1. Unmatched junction bases numbered 12, after V lost 3 bases and J lost 7 bases. The CDR3 consists of 15 residues. Germline V gene data show CDR1 as SGHNT and CDR2 as YYREEE (reference sequence). The chain's CDR3 is CASSSNVYRGSGYTF. CDR3 coding DNA: TGTGCCAGCAGCTCTAATGTGTACAGGGGTTCTGGCTACACCTTC.

The chain is built from TRBV6-5 and TRBJ1-1; possible D gene TRBD1, 6 bases. Germline V CDR1 and CDR2: MNHEY, SVGAGI. The CDR3 runs 15 residues. The germline V and J ends were trimmed by 8 bases and 4 bases, with 20 bases remaining between them. CDR3: CASLSQSTGFTEAFF. Here the CDR3 DNA reads TGTGCCAGCCTGTCGCAATCAACAGGGTTCACTGAAGCTTTCTTT.

The V gene is TRBV5-1, the J gene TRBJ2-5; 7 bases agree with TRBD1. The CDR3 covers 13 residues. Germline CDR1 SGHRS, CDR2 YFSETQ. J was trimmed by 0 bases and V by 5 bases; bases with no gene match: 1. The CDR3 DNA reads TGCGCCAGCAGAGGGACAGACCAAGAGACCCAGTACTTC. It codes for CASRGTDQETQYF.

J is TRBJ1-5 and V is TRBV29-1; D possibly corresponds to TRBD1 (6 bases). V dropped 1 base and J dropped 8 bases, with 12 bases sitting between them. The germline V gene encodes CDR1 SQVTM and CDR2 ANQGSEA. This CDR3 has 13 amino acids. The CDR3 nucleotides read TGCAGCGTTGAAGCACAGGGAGGGGAGCCCCAGCATTTT. This codes for CSVEAQGGEPQHF.

This clone was counted only a few times. The chain couples TRBV29-1 to TRBJ2-2, with 7 bases identical to TRBD1. After removal of 6 bases from V and 4 bases from J, the junction contained 11 bases not matched to a gene. This CDR3 region has 15 residues. From germline, CDR1 is SQVTM and CDR2 ANQGSEA. CDR3 sequence reads: CSVPGQVGVTGELFF. CDR3 in DNA: TGCAGCGTCCCAGGACAGGTCGGGGTCACCGGGGAGCTGTTTTTT.

The rearrangement uses TRBV7-9 and TRBJ2-1, with 8 nucleotides matching TRBD1. Germline-derived CDR1 and CDR2 are SEHNR and FQNEAQ (reference sequence). The CDR3 loop spans 12 amino acids. V lost 5 bases to trimming and J lost 10 bases; unmatched junction nucleotides: 4. The CDR3 region is CASSQGTGEQFF. The CDR3 DNA sequence: TGTGCCAGCAGCCAAGGGACAGGAGAGCAGTTCTTC.

This chain uses TRBV5-1 with TRBJ2-1, with TRBD1 matching over 8 bases. The V and J ends lost 2 bases and 9 bases, in that order; junction bases with no gene match: 7. The CDR3 spans 14 residues. Germline CDR1 is SGHRS and CDR2 is YFSETQ. The chain's CDR3 is CASSFGTGGSEQFF. In nucleotides, the CDR3 is TGCGCCAGCAGCTTTGGGACAGGTGGTAGTGAGCAGTTCTTC.

In this sample, this clone turned up a few times. The chain uses TRBV4-1 and TRBJ2-1, with TRBD1 matching 11 bases. The CDR3 loop spans 17 amino acids. The V gene end was trimmed by 3 bases and the J gene end by 10 bases; junction bases not matched to a gene: 14. Looked up from germline, CDR1 is MGHRA and CDR2 is YSYEKL. The CDR3 loop is CASSQRDGDRGIWEQFF. The CDR3 bases are TGCGCCAGCAGCCAGAGGGATGGGGACAGGGGGATATGGGAGCAGTTCTTC.

The chain uses TRBV19 and TRBJ2-7; the D gene is possibly TRBD2 (6 bases). V dropped 2 bases and J dropped 0 bases, with 8 bases sitting between them. The CDR3 spans 14 residues. Germline assignment: CDR1 LNHDA and CDR2 SQIVND (reference sequence). CDR3 in amino acids: CASSILADSYEQYF. The CDR3 bases are TGTGCCAGTAGTATATTAGCGGACTCCTACGAGCAGTACTTC. Looking up the rest from reference TRBV19 and TRBJ2-7 gives the full variable domain: DGGITQSPKYLFRKEGQNVTLSCEQNLNHDAMYWYRQDPGQGLRLIYYSQIVNDFQKGDIAEGYSVSREKKESFPLTVTSAQKNPTAFYLCASSILADSYEQYFGPGTRLTVT.

V and J are TRBV15 and TRBJ1-3; D not certain. This CDR3 has 15 amino acids. V dropped 0 bases and J dropped 0 bases, with 6 bases sitting between them. From germline, CDR1 is LNHNV and CDR2 YYDKDF (reference sequence). CDR3 protein: CATSREGFSGNTIYF. The CDR3 DNA follows: TGTGCCACCAGCAGAGAGGGCTTCTCTGGAAACACCATATATTTT.

V usage is TRBV5-1 and J usage is TRBJ1-5; the match to TRBD1 covers 7 bases. V dropped 2 bases and J dropped 5; count of bases not matched to a gene: 4. Germline-derived CDR1 and CDR2 are SGHRS and YFSETQ. CDR3 length equals 14 residues. The CDR3 loop reads CASSFGQGDQPQHF. The CDR3 nucleotides read TGCGCCAGCAGCTTCGGGCAGGGGGATCAGCCCCAGCATTTT.

This clone has only a few counts. V gene TRBV7-2 combines with J gene TRBJ2-7, with D possibly matching TRBD2 (5 bases). V dropped 3 bases and J dropped 7 bases, with 7 bases sitting between them. Germline values: CDR1 SGHTA, CDR2 FQGNSA. The CDR3 sequence is 11 residues long. CDR3 coding DNA: TGTGCCAGCAGCTTTAGGAGGGAGCAGTACTTC. Translated, it gives CASSFRREQYF.

The chain recombines TRBV2 with TRBJ1-1; D gene ambiguous. Germline CDR1 and CDR2: SNHLY and FYNNEI. This CDR3 has 14 residues. Trimming removed 10 bases at V and 0 bases at J, with 15 bases between. The CDR3: CATLGDLVNTEAFF. The CDR3 DNA follows: TGTGCCACATTGGGCGACCTGGTGAACACTGAAGCTTTCTTT.

A few counts support this clone. V is TRBV15 and J is TRBJ1-5, with 7 bases that match TRBD1. The CDR3 length is 15 residues. The germline V gene has CDR1 LNHNV and CDR2 YYDKDF (reference sequence). V was clipped by 3 bases and J by 7 bases; unmatched bases: 9. The CDR3 DNA follows: TGTGCCACCAGCAGTCCGACAGGGTTGAGCCAGCCCCAGCATTTT. Translation gives CATSSPTGLSQPQHF.

V and J are TRBV27 and TRBJ1-2; TRBD1 agrees at 8 bases. The CDR3 sequence is 14 residues long. Losses at the gene ends were 6 bases for V and 0 bases for J; bases not matched to a gene: 3. The germline CDR1 and CDR2 sequences are MNHEY and SMNVEV (reference sequence). The CDR3 nucleotides read TGTGCCAGCAGACAACAGGGGGCTAACTATGGCTACACCTTC. It yields the protein CASRQQGANYGYTF.

This clone has just a few counts. The V call is TRBV10-3, the J call TRBJ1-2, with 7 nucleotides matching TRBD1. Germline assignment: CDR1 ENHRY and CDR2 SYGVKD. This CDR3 has 13 amino acids. J was trimmed by 1 base and V by 5 bases; bases with no gene match: 1. The chain's CDR3 is CAISRDSNYGYTF. As DNA, the CDR3 is TGTGCCATCAGTCGGGACAGTAACTATGGCTACACCTTC.

The J gene is TRBJ1-5, the V gene TRBV1; the DNA was not compared with TRBD1, the D call given in the table. TRBV1 represents a pseudogene. The CDR3 runs to 15 residues. The DNA of the CDR3 is TGCACCAGCAGCTCCCGACAAAATAGCAATCAGCCCCAGCATTTT. Encoded protein: CTSSSRQNSNQPQHF.

V gene TRBV18 combines with J gene TRBJ2-3; D remains ambiguous. With 5 bases removed from V and 0 bases from J, the gap between germline ends came to 21 bases. CDR1 KGHSH and CDR2 LQKENI come from the germline V gene. This CDR3 has 18 amino acids. The CDR3 nucleotides read TGTGCCAGCTCATACTCTCTTATCGATCCTTCTAGCACAGATACGCAGTATTTT. Translating gives CASSYSLIDPSSTDTQYF.

This clone occurred a few times. Germline and junction disagree at one end, which may indicate a read error. The chain is built from TRBV28 and TRBJ2-3, with 9 nucleotides matching TRBD2. The V gene's germline CDR1 is MDHEN and CDR2 SYDVKM. CDR3 length: 14 amino acids. The CDR3 protein is CASSPGTSRDTQYF. The CDR3 bases are TGTGCCAGCAGTCCCGGGACTAGCAGAGATACGCAGTATTTT.

The chain is built from TRBV4-1 and TRBJ1-5; D call uncertain. CDR1 is MGHRA and CDR2 is YSYEKL in the germline V gene. V was pared by 4 bases and J by 2 bases, with 15 bases between. The CDR3 has 16 amino acids. CDR3 sequence reads: CASSPSPPGGNQPQHF. For the CDR3, the DNA is TGCGCCAGCAGCCCGTCCCCGCCGGGAGGCAATCAGCCCCAGCATTTT.

This clone appeared a few times. The chain links TRBV13 to TRBJ1-4; 12 bases are shared with TRBD1. The germline CDR1 and CDR2 sequences are PRHDT and FYEKMQ (reference sequence). After removal of 5 bases from V and 8 bases from J, the junction contained 3 bases not matched to a gene. The CDR3 runs 14 residues. The CDR3 DNA reads as TGTGCCAGCAGCCGGGACAGGGGGCGAGAAAAACTGTTTTTT. Translated, it gives CASSRDRGREKLFF. The entire variable domain, with the rest obtained from reference TRBV13 and TRBJ1-4, is as follows: AAGVIQSPRHLIKEKRETATLKCYPIPRHDTVYWYQQGPGQDPQFLISFYEKMQSDKGSIPDRFSAQQFSDYHSELNMSSLELGDSALYFCASSRDRGREKLFFGSGTQLSVL.

As concerns this clone: The identical CDR3 is also encoded by other nucleotide sequences in the sample. The CDR3 sequence: CSVAGRMNTEAFF. CDR3 in DNA: TGCAGCGTCGCGGGACGAATGAACACTGAAGCTTTCTTT. This chain joins TRBV29-1 and TRBJ1-1; D might be TRBD1 (5 bases). The CDR3 runs 13 residues. Trimming left V 6 bases short and J 0 bases short, with 11 bases between. CDR1 and CDR2 from the germline V gene are SQVTM and ANQGSEA.

This chain uses TRBV28 with TRBJ2-7, with 8 bases identical to TRBD1. Per germline, CDR1 MDHEN and CDR2 SYDVKM. Trimming cost V 5 bases and J 7 bases; bases outside gene matches: 13. This CDR3 is built from 15 residues. CDR3 loop: CASSGPGQGRQEQYF. The DNA of the CDR3 is TGTGCCAGCAGTGGCCCCGGACAGGGTCGGCAAGAGCAGTACTTC.